A selection of T cell receptor beta chains follows, all from one sample in a study of OX40 agonist ivuxolimab in advanced cancers. Libraries were prepared by immunoSEQ multiplex PCR; TCRdb keeps only in-frame clonotypes and omits some of them. Seen here are almost 85,000 clones, around 94% observed once, and the top ten hold roughly 11%. The sequenced sample was CD4+ or CD8+ T cells sorted from blood, obtained in a trial of the OX40 agonist ivuxolimab. The receptors here all came from an adult with an advanced solid tumor such as melanoma, head and neck, liver or kidney cancer. Each CDR3 is given with its conserved first and last residue. D genes are given only for firm matches. Expanded clones get a size class; other rows say once, few or many, or leave the size out.

NA	TRBD2	TRBV5-1	TRBJ2-5	CASSLPPWASGGVETQYF	TGCGCCAGCAGCTTGCCGCCTTGGGCTAGCGGAGGGGTGGAGACCCAGTACTTC
NA	NA	TRBV29-1	TRBJ2-7	CSVDGGRVWREQYF	TGCAGCGTTGATGGGGGCAGGGTGTGGCGTGAGCAGTACTTC
NA	NA	TRBV21-1	TRBJ2-7	CASSNDESGRGRNEQYF	TGTGCCAGCAGCAACGACGAGTCGGGCAGGGGGCGGAACGAGCAGTACTTC
NA	NA	TRBV7-9	TRBJ2-5	CASSSRDIQETQYF	TGTGCCAGCAGCTCCCGGGACATTCAAGAGACCCAGTACTTC
NA	NA	TRBV5-4	TRBJ2-5	CASSLEGGGQETQYF	TGTGCCAGCAGCTTGGAAGGTGGCGGTCAAGAGACCCAGTACTTC
NA	TRBD1	TRBV11-1	TRBJ2-7	CASSPWTGYLEQYF	TGTGCCAGCAGCCCTTGGACAGGGTATCTCGAGCAGTACTTC
NA	NA	TRBV9	TRBJ2-3	CASSVATGQSDTQYF	TGTGCCAGCAGCGTAGCGACTGGCCAGAGTGATACGCAGTATTTT
NA	NA	TRBV21-1	TRBJ2-1	CASSKWRQGWGNEQFF	TGTGCCAGCAGCAAATGGAGGCAGGGTTGGGGGAATGAGCAGTTCTTC
NA	NA	TRBV10-3	TRBJ2-7	CAISEWVGVSQYEQYF	TGTGCCATCAGTGAGTGGGTGGGCGTTTCGCAGTACGAGCAGTACTTC
NA	NA	TRBV19	TRBJ2-1	CASTLNTAPPGNEQFF	TGTGCCAGTACCCTGAACACGGCTCCACCCGGCAATGAGCAGTTCTTC
once	NA	TRBV7-8	TRBJ2-5	CASSLTGMGGETQYF	TGTGCCAGCAGCCTCACAGGAATGGGTGGAGAGACCCAGTACTTC
NA	NA	TRBV19	TRBJ1-4	CASTQATNEKLFF	TGTGCCAGTACGCAGGCAACTAATGAAAAACTGTTTTTT
NA	TRBD1	TRBV9	TRBJ1-1	CASSARTGDETEAFF	TGTGCCAGCAGCGCGAGGACAGGGGACGAGACTGAAGCTTTCTTT
NA	TRBD2	TRBV27	TRBJ2-7	CASSLTESGRRGYEQYF	TGTGCCAGCAGTTTAACCGAAAGCGGGAGACGAGGCTACGAGCAGTACTTC
few	TRBD1	TRBV30	TRBJ1-5	CAWSVRTGPNQPQHF	TGTGCCTGGAGTGTACGGACAGGGCCGAATCAGCCCCAGCATTTT
NA	NA	TRBV19	TRBJ2-7	CASGAGVSYEQYF	TGTGCCTCGGGGGCGGGGGTCTCCTACGAGCAGTACTTC
once	NA	TRBV28	TRBJ2-3	CASSIGLRTLLRADTQYF	TGTGCCAGCAGTATAGGACTCCGGACTTTACTCCGGGCAGATACGCAGTATTTT
NA	TRBD1	TRBV7-3	TRBJ2-7	CASSLGWGTGAAEQYF	TGTGCCAGCAGCTTAGGTTGGGGGACAGGGGCCGCCGAGCAGTACTTC
NA	TRBD1	TRBV5-1	TRBJ1-1	CASTLYRTGYTEAFF	TGCGCCAGCACCCTATATAGGACAGGTTACACTGAAGCTTTCTTT